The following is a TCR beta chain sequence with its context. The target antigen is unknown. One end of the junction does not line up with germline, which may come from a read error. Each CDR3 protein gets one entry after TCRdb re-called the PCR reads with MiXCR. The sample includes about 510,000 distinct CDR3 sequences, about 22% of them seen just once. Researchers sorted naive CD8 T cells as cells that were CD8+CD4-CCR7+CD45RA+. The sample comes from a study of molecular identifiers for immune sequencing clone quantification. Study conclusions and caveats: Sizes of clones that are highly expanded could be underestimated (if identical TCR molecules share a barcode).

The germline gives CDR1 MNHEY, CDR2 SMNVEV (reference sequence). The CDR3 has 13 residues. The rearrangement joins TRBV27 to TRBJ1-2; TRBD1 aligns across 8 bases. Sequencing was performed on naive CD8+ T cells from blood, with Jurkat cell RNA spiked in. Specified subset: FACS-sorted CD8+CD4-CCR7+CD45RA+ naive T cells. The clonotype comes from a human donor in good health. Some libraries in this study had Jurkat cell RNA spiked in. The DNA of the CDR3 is TGTGCCAGCAGTTCTGGACAGGGAAATGGCTGCACCTTC. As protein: CASSSGQGNGCTF.